The 27 T cell receptor beta chains below all came from one sample that was sequenced in a study of control samples from healthy donors and cancer patients. Repertoires were generated with immunoSEQ multiplex PCR, while TCRdb's copy carries only in-frame clones and drops some. The sample consists of 97,000 or so clones, 92% of them appearing once. The sample taken for sequencing was blood. These receptors all come from a young woman in good health.

V usage is TRBV11-2 and J usage is TRBJ2-5, with 15 positions matching TRBD2. The ends lost 5 bases at V and 4 bases at J; junction bases unmatched: 11. Germline V gene lookup returns CDR1 SGHAT and CDR2 FQNNGV. CDR3 size: 18 residues. CDR3 in amino acids: CASSPGLAGGPVRETQYF. For the CDR3, the DNA is TGTGCCAGCAGCCCTGGACTAGCGGGAGGGCCAGTTCGAGAGACCCAGTACTTC.

This rearrangement joins TRBV27 to TRBJ2-7; no clear D gene. In germline, CDR1 is MNHEY, CDR2 SMNVEV (reference sequence). The CDR3 is 8 residues long. V was cut by 11 bases and J by 7 bases, with 6 bases left in between. The CDR3 DNA is TGTGCCCCCGGGGAGCAGTACTTC. Protein: CAPGEQYF.

The CDR3 spells CASTMMGAGSYEQYF. In nucleotides, the CDR3 is TGCGCCAGCACCATGATGGGAGCCGGCTCCTACGAGCAGTACTTC. The chain couples TRBV10-2 to TRBJ2-7; a possible D gene is TRBD2 (5 bases). V gave up 7 bases and J gave up 0 bases, with 16 bases separating them. The CDR3 extends over 15 amino acids. In germline, CDR1 is WSHSY, CDR2 SAAADI.

The rearrangement links TRBV11-2 to TRBJ2-7; 7 bases match TRBD1. Germline V gene lookup returns CDR1 SGHAT and CDR2 FQNNGV. The CDR3 has 12 amino acids. V shed 7 bases and J 3 bases; nucleotides not matched to a gene: 3. This chain's CDR3 is CASIGDSYEQYF. In nucleotides, the CDR3 is TGTGCCAGCATAGGGGACAGCTACGAGCAGTACTTC.

Here the CDR3 DNA reads TGCGCCAGCAGCTTGGGTGGGGGGGATGAGCAGTTCTTC. Its translation is CASSLGGGDEQFF. The rearrangement joins TRBV5-1 to TRBJ2-1; 7 positions match TRBD2. J gave up 8 bases and V 0 bases, and 2 bases lay outside the gene matches. Germline CDR1 is SGHRS and CDR2 is YFSETQ. The CDR3 loop spans 13 amino acids.

The rearrangement uses TRBV29-1 and TRBJ1-2; D unclear. V dropped 3 bases and J dropped 7 bases, with 12 bases sitting between them. This CDR3 is built from 12 residues. Per the germline V gene, CDR1 is SQVTM and CDR2 is ANQGSEA. CDR3 protein: CSVDVLAGGYTF. The CDR3 DNA reads TGCAGCGTTGACGTCTTGGCAGGTGGCTACACCTTC.

The chain carries TRBV14 and TRBJ1-2; D not resolved. Germline loops: CDR1 SGHDN, CDR2 FVKESK. The CDR3 consists of 13 residues. V was cut by 4 bases and J by 7 bases, with 13 bases left in between. The chain's CDR3 is CASSPDLISGYTF. The CDR3 DNA follows: TGTGCCAGCAGCCCGGACCTTATCTCTGGCTACACCTTC.

The chain uses TRBV28 and TRBJ2-3; D is perhaps TRBD1 (5 bases). V was clipped by 4 bases and J by 3 bases, with 8 bases between them. CDR1 is MDHEN, CDR2 SYDVKM, per germline. The CDR3 has 13 residues. In nucleotides, the CDR3 is TGTGCCAGCAGTTGGACAACAACAGATACGCAGTATTTT. Translation gives CASSWTTTDTQYF.

V gene TRBV6-5 combines with J gene TRBJ2-2; 9 positions match TRBD1. CDR1 is MNHEY and CDR2 is SVGAGI in the germline V gene. The length of the CDR3 is 15 residues. The ends lost 4 bases at V and 8 bases at J; junction bases unmatched: 8. The DNA of the CDR3 is TGTGCCAGCAGTTCCCCGGGACAGGGAGGGGGGGAGCTGTTTTTT. Translated, it gives CASSSPGQGGGELFF.

This clone showed up just once. The chain combines TRBV9 with TRBJ2-3; D gene uncertain. Trimming left V 0 bases short and J 1 base short, with 9 bases between. This CDR3 is 15 amino acids long. Per the germline V gene, CDR1 is SGDLS and CDR2 is YYNGEE. CDR3 nucleotides: TGTGCCAGCAGCGTAGCCAGCGAACGCACAGATACGCAGTATTTT. Amino acid sequence: CASSVASERTDTQYF.

This clone came up once. This sequence joins TRBV5-4 and TRBJ1-6; TRBD1 matches 8 bases. Germline V gives CDR1 SGHNT, CDR2 YYREEE (reference sequence). The CDR3 is 15 amino acids. V lost 4 bases to trimming and J lost 10 bases; unmatched junction nucleotides: 10. As DNA, the CDR3 is TGTGCCAGCAGCACCAGGACAGGGAATGGGTCACCCCTCCACTTT. This encodes CASSTRTGNGSPLHF.

The V gene is TRBV18, the J gene TRBJ2-2; unclear D gene. Between the trimmed V and J ends, which lost 3 bases and 0 bases, there was a span of 8 bases. This CDR3 region has 15 residues. Germline lookup yields CDR1 KGHSH and CDR2 LQKENI. Written as DNA, the CDR3 is TGTGCCAGCTCACCGTTGTCTTCGAACACCGGGGAGCTGTTTTTT. Protein sequence: CASSPLSSNTGELFF.

This chain connects TRBV10-1 to TRBJ2-2, with TRBD2 matching over 9 bases. Trimming cost V 4 bases and J 2 bases; bases outside gene matches: 14. This CDR3 spans 19 amino acids. Germline CDR1 is WNHNN and CDR2 is SYGVQD (reference sequence). CDR3 protein: CASSGSLAGRGANTGELFF. The CDR3, as DNA: TGCGCCAGCAGTGGCTCTCTAGCGGGAAGGGGGGCAAACACCGGGGAGCTGTTTTTT.

This sequence joins TRBV11-2 and TRBJ1-4; D not resolved. This CDR3 has 12 residues. Germline CDR1 is SGHAT and CDR2 is FQNNGV. Trimming took off 3 bases at V and 6 bases at J, with 5 bases between the two ends. The DNA of the CDR3 is TGTGCCAGCAGCTTCTTGGATGAAAAACTGTTTTTT. It is translated as CASSFLDEKLFF. The whole variable domain, remainder taken from reference TRBV11-2 and TRBJ1-4, is EAGVAQSPRYKIIEKRQSVAFWCNPISGHATLYWYQQILGQGPKLLIQFQNNGVVDDSQLPKDRFSAERLKGVDSTLKIQPAKLEDSAVYLCASSFLDEKLFFGSGTQLSVL.

The J gene is TRBJ1-2, the V gene TRBV6-5, with 10 bases lining up with TRBD1. With V trimmed by 1 base and J by 6 bases, 5 bases remained unmatched. In germline, CDR1 is MNHEY, CDR2 SVGAGI. The CDR3 is made up of 15 amino acids. DNA of the CDR3: TGTGCCAGCAGTTACTTGACAGGGGGCTCGGATGGCTACACCTTC. It encodes CASSYLTGGSDGYTF.

This clone appeared once. The chain employs TRBV6-2 or TRBV6-3 and TRBJ1-5; 7 nucleotides agree with TRBD1. Germline-derived CDR1 and CDR2 are MNHEY and SVGEGT. The CDR3 is 14 residues long. With V trimmed by 2 bases and J by 6 bases, 4 bases remained unmatched. The CDR3 sequence: CASSYVAGGQPQHF. The CDR3 nucleotides are TGTGCCAGCAGTTACGTGGCAGGGGGTCAGCCCCAGCATTTT.

This clone has more than one count but fewer than ten. The chain couples TRBV12-3 or TRBV12-4 to TRBJ1-5; maybe TRBD1 (6 bases). The V end was cut by 8 bases, the J end by 7 bases, with 12 bases between. This CDR3 spans 12 amino acids. The CDR3 sequence is CASGKGGQPQHF. As DNA, the CDR3 is TGTGCCAGCGGTAAGGGGGGGCAGCCCCAGCATTTT.

This chain joins TRBV14 and TRBJ2-4, with TRBD2 matching 9 bases. V shed 1 base and J 9 bases; nucleotides not matched to a gene: 7. The germline gives CDR1 SGHDN, CDR2 FVKESK. CDR3 length: 15 residues. CDR3 DNA sequence: TGTGCCAGCAGCCAAGGCCTAGCGGGGTTTGGCATTCAGTACTTC. Translating it yields CASSQGLAGFGIQYF.

The chain couples TRBV27 to TRBJ2-3; TRBD2 might be the D (7 bases). V lost 6 bases and J 7 bases, leaving 14 bases between the germline ends. In germline, CDR1 is MNHEY, CDR2 SMNVEV (reference sequence). There are 13 residues in the CDR3. The CDR3 loop reads CASSRGAGNTQYF. As DNA, the CDR3 is TGTGCCAGCAGCCGGGGGGCCGGGAATACGCAGTATTTT.

The chain joins TRBV6-4 to TRBJ2-3; 14 bases line up with TRBD2. The CDR3 spans 15 residues. CDR1 is MRHNA and CDR2 is SNTAGT in the germline V gene. V was clipped by 3 bases and J by 5 bases; unmatched bases: 1. This chain's CDR3 is CASSEGTSGGDTQYF. The CDR3 nucleotides are TGTGCCAGCAGTGAGGGGACTAGCGGGGGAGATACGCAGTATTTT.

Written as DNA, the CDR3 is TGTGCCACCAGTGCGGGCACTGAAGCTTTCTTT. This sequence encodes CATSAGTEAFF. The gene calls are TRBV24-1 and TRBJ1-1; D ambiguous. The germline V gene has CDR1 KGHDR and CDR2 SFDVKD. V lost 5 bases and J 4 bases, leaving 4 bases between the germline ends. CDR3 size: 11 residues.

This clone occurred once. The chain has TRBV19 and TRBJ2-7; D remains unclear. Trimming left V 3 bases short and J 1 base short, with 7 bases between. Germline lookup yields CDR1 LNHDA and CDR2 SQIVND (reference sequence). CDR3 length equals 13 residues. The CDR3 spells CASSITHSYEQYF. As DNA, the CDR3 is TGTGCCAGTAGTATTACCCATTCCTACGAGCAGTACTTC.

For the CDR3, the DNA is TGTGCCAGCAGTTTGGGGACGTATAATTCACCCCTCCACTTT. Protein product: CASSLGTYNSPLHF. The chain employs TRBV27 and TRBJ1-6, with D possibly TRBD1 on 5 matching bases. CDR1 is MNHEY and CDR2 is SMNVEV in the germline V gene (reference sequence). V was pared by 3 bases and J by 4 bases, with 7 bases between. CDR3 size: 14 residues.

V usage is TRBV6-5 and J usage is TRBJ2-4; TRBD1 matches at 7 bases. V was pared by 3 bases and J by 3 bases, with 2 bases of the junction left unmatched. This CDR3 spans 14 amino acids. Germline V gene lookup returns CDR1 MNHEY and CDR2 SVGAGI. The CDR3 sequence is CASSYDRVKNIQYF. The CDR3 DNA is TGTGCCAGCAGTTATGACAGGGTCAAAAACATTCAGTACTTC.

The chain couples TRBV6-5 to TRBJ2-3, with 8 bases aligning to TRBD1. Germline assignment: CDR1 MNHEY and CDR2 SVGAGI. V was pared by 8 bases and J by 2 bases, with 3 bases of the junction left unmatched. CDR3 length: 13 amino acids. DNA of the CDR3: TGTGCCAGCCGGGACAGGCTCACAGATACGCAGTATTTT. Protein: CASRDRLTDTQYF.

In this sample, this clone turned up once. V and J are TRBV18 and TRBJ2-7; TRBD2 aligns across 14 bases. CDR1 and CDR2 (germline): KGHSH, LQKENI. The CDR3 has 18 residues. The junction had 10 bases not matched to a gene; V was cut back by 3 bases and J by 3 bases. CDR3 protein: CASSPGVGLAGGGYEQYF. For the CDR3, the DNA is TGTGCCAGCTCACCTGGGGTCGGACTAGCGGGAGGCGGCTACGAGCAGTACTTC.

The rearrangement joins TRBV24-1 to TRBJ2-2; unclear D gene. V was pared by 5 bases and J by 5 bases, with 8 bases between. Germline V gene sequence: CDR1 KGHDR, CDR2 SFDVKD. The CDR3 has 13 amino acids. As DNA, the CDR3 is TGTGCCACCAGTGCTCCGCTAACCGGGGAGCTGTTTTTT. Translation gives CATSAPLTGELFF.